The following is a T cell receptor beta chain sequence with its context. Its specificity is not known. This entry comes from a study of T cell responses to AZD1222 COVID-19 vaccine. Study results and limitations: White British donors predominated, females outnumbered males, and clonal diversity was possibly underestimated. Only a handful of AZD1222 recipients tested seropositive at baseline.

Libraries were prepared by immunoSEQ multiplex PCR; TCRdb keeps only in-frame clonotypes and omits some of them. Among 80,000 to 90,000 clones listed, roughly 89% were seen once. CDR1 and CDR2 from the germline V gene are SEHNR and FQNEAQ (reference sequence). This CDR3 comprises 13 residues. V was clipped by 7 bases and J by 1 base, with 10 bases between them. The chain carries TRBV7-9 and TRBJ1-1; a weak D match, TRBD1 (6 bases). This TCR came from an adult who received the AZD1222 COVID-19 vaccine. The sample consisted of peripheral blood, taken 28 days after the second AZD1222 dose. CDR3: CASTKGGNTEAFF. The DNA for the CDR3 is TGTGCCAGCACCAAGGGGGGGAACACTGAAGCTTTCTTT. Complete variable domain (other parts from reference TRBV7-9 and TRBJ1-1): DTGVSQNPRHKITKRGQNVTFRCDPISEHNRLYWYRQTLGQGPEFLTYFQNEAQLEKSRLLSDRFSAERPKGSFSTLEIQRTEQGDSAMYLCASTKGGNTEAFFGQGTRLTVV.